This TCR beta chain derives from a study of response to subunit inactivated influenza vaccine. This CDR3 has 11 residues. Germline CDR1 MNHEY, CDR2 SVGEGT. V gave up 6 bases and J gave up 9 bases, with 12 bases separating them. Study results and caveats: The authors suggested that few new T cells are recruited per seasonal influenza vaccination.

This clonotype was observed a few times. The antigen is not known. In TCRdb, the RT-PCR reads were re-called with MiXCR into one record per CDR3 protein. The sample holds about 650,000 distinct CDR3 sequences, 15% to 17% seen once. The chain joins TRBV6-2 or TRBV6-3 to TRBJ2-7; TRBD1 might be the D (6 bases). The sequence was obtained from a man aged 50 or older who received an inactivated influenza vaccine. The sample consisted of PBMCs from blood, taken 11 to 12 days after vaccination. CDR3 loop: CASRNTGLQYF. In DNA form, the CDR3 reads TGTGCCAGCAGGAATACAGGGCTGCAGTACTTC.